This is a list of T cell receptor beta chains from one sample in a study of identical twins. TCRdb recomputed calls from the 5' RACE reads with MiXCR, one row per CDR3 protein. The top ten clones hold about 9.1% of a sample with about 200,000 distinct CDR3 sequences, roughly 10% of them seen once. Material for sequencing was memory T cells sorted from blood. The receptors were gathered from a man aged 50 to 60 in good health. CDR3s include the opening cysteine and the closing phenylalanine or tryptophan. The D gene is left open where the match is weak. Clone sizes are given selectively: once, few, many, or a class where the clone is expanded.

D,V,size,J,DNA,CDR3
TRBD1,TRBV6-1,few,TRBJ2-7,TGTGCCAGCAGTGCTCAGGGGGTCGGGTCCGAGCAGTACTTC,CASSAQGVGSEQYF
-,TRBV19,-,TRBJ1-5,TGTGCCAGTACCGATACTCAGGGGATTCGAAATCAGCCCCAGCATTTT,CASTDTQGIRNQPQHF
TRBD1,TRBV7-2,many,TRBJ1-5,TGTGCCAGCAGCCTCAAACCAGGGGGCGGTCAGCCCCAGCATTTT,CASSLKPGGGQPQHF
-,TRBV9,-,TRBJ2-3,TGTGCCAGCAGCGTAGAAGTTAGAGATACGCAGTATTTT,CASSVEVRDTQYF
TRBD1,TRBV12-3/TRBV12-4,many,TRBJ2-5,TGTGCCAGCAGCCCCTTAGGACAGGGGAAAGAGACCCAGTACTTC,CASSPLGQGKETQYF
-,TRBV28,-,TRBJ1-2,TGTGCCAGCAGTTATGGAGGGGGAATTGGCTACACCTTC,CASSYGGGIGYTF
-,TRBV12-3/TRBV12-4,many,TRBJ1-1,TGTGCCAGCAGTAGGGTCAACACTGAAGCTTTCTTT,CASSRVNTEAFF
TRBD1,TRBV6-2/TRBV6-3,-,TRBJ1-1,TGTGCCAGCAGACTCACAATAGACAGGGGAACTGAAGCTTTCTTT,CASRLTIDRGTEAFF
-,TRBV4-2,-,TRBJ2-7,TGTGCCAGCAGCCAAGATCGAGCGACCTACGAGCAGTACTTC,CASSQDRATYEQYF
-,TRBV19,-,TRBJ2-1,TGTGCCAGTAGTATAGCGGCGCGGGGGCCTGATGAGCAGTTCTTC,CASSIAARGPDEQFF
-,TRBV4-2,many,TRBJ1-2,TGTGCCAGCAGCCAAGAAATAAGGGGCGACGGCTACACCTTC,CASSQEIRGDGYTF
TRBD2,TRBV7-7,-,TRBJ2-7,TGTGCCAGCAGCGCAGGGACTAGCGGGAGCGGGCAGTACTTC,CASSAGTSGSGQYF
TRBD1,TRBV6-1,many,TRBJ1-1,TGTGCCAGCAGTGGGACAGGGATGTCCGAAGCTTTCTTT,CASSGTGMSEAFF
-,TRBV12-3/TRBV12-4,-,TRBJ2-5,TGTGCCAGCAGTTTAGCAGGGTACACGGAGACCCAGTACTTC,CASSLAGYTETQYF
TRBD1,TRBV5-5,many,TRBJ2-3,TGTGCCAGCATGGGACAGCATACAGATACGCAGTATTTT,CASMGQHTDTQYF
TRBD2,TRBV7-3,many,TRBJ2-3,TGTGCCAGCAGCCGGTCAGGGGCTAGCGGGAGTGGAGGCACAGATACGCAGTATTTT,CASSRSGASGSGGTDTQYF
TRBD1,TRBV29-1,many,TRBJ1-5,TGCAGCGTTGGGGAGGGACAGTTCAATCAGCCCCAGCATTTT,CSVGEGQFNQPQHF
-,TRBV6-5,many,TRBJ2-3,TGTGCCAGCAGTTACGACCCTCGGGGTACGCAGTATTTT,CASSYDPRGTQYF
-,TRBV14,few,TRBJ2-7,TGTGCCAGCAGCCCGCAGAATTCCTACGAGCAGTACTTC,CASSPQNSYEQYF
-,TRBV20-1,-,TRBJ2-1,TGCAGTGCTAGTCGCGGGCCCTCCTACAATGAGCAGTTCTTC,CSASRGPSYNEQFF
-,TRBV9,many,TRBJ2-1,TGTGCCAGCCCTCGAAACAGGGTCTCCTACAATGAGCAGTTCTTC,CASPRNRVSYNEQFF
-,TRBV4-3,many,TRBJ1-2,TGCGCCAGCAGCCAAGTACGTGGGGGACCCTATGGCTACACCTTC,CASSQVRGGPYGYTF
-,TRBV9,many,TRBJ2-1,TGTGCCAGCAGCGTAGAATCCGTTCACAATGAGCAGTTCTTC,CASSVESVHNEQFF
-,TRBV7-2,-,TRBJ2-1,TGTGCCAGCAGCTTAGCGCAGGGGTATGAGCAGTTCTTC,CASSLAQGYEQFF
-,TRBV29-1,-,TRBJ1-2,TGCAGCGTTGGGGGCCTTTATGGCTACACCTTC,CSVGGLYGYTF
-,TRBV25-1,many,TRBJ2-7,TGTGCCAGCAGCCCGCTGGGGGGTCCCAACGAGCAGTACTTC,CASSPLGGPNEQYF
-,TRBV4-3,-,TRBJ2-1,TGCGCCAGCAGCTTTCACTCCCTTAACAATGAGCAGTTCTTC,CASSFHSLNNEQFF
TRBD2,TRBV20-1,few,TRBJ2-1,TGCAGTGCTATAAGCGGGAGCTATGAGCAGTTCTTC,CSAISGSYEQFF
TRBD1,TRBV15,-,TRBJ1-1,TGTGCCACCAGCCCACCGACAGGGAGCACTGAAGCTTTCTTT,CATSPPTGSTEAFF
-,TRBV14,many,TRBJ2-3,TGTGCCAGCAGCCGACAGTTGGCTAGCACAGATACGCAGTATTTT,CASSRQLASTDTQYF
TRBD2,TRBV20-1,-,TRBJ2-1,TGCAGTACTAAGCGGGGTGGGGATTTGGCCAACAATGAGCAGTTCTTC,CSTKRGGDLANNEQFF
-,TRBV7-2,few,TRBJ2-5,TGTGCCAGCAGCCGACAGGGAGGGGTAGAGACCCAGTACTTC,CASSRQGGVETQYF
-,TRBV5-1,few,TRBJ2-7,TGCGCCAGCAGCTTGGAAGGGAGGTACGAGCAGTACTTC,CASSLEGRYEQYF
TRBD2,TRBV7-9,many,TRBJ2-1,TGTGCCAGCAGCGTACTAGCGGGAGACAATGAGCAGTTCTTC,CASSVLAGDNEQFF
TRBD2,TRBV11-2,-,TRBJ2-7,TGTGCCAGCACCCGGACTAGCGGGAGGGTCTGGACCTACGAGCAGTACTTC,CASTRTSGRVWTYEQYF
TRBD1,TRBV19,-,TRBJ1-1,TGTGCCAGTAGCAGACAGGGGGGGGTAATCGCTGAAGCTTTCTTT,CASSRQGGVIAEAFF
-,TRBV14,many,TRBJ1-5,TGTGCCAGCAGCCCCGGGACCTCCAATCAGCCCCAGCATTTT,CASSPGTSNQPQHF
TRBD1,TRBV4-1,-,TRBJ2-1,TGCGCCAGCAGACGGACAGGGAGGAATGAGCAGTTCTTC,CASRRTGRNEQFF
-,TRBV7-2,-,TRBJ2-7,TGTGCCAGCAGCTCAAGATCCTCAGGGACCTACGAGCAGTACTTC,CASSSRSSGTYEQYF
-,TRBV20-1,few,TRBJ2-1,TGCAGTGCGCGAGGCTCCTACAATGAGCAGTTCTTC,CSARGSYNEQFF
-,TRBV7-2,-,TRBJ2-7,TGTGCCAGCAGCGCAACACCGGGGGTCAGCTCCTACGAGCAGTACTTC,CASSATPGVSSYEQYF
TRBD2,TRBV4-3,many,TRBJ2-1,TGCGCCAGCAGCCAAGATCTTACGTCTAGCGGAACAAATTACAATGAGCAGTTCTTC,CASSQDLTSSGTNYNEQFF
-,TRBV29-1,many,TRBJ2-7,TGCAGCGTTGCCCTGGGCCTCGGCTACGAGCAGTACTTC,CSVALGLGYEQYF
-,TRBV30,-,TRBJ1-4,TGTGCCTGGAGTGACCACAGTGCAACTAATGAAAAACTGTTTTTT,CAWSDHSATNEKLFF
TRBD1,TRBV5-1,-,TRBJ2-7,TGCGCCAGCAGCCCAGACAGGGGCCGAGAGCAGTACTTC,CASSPDRGREQYF
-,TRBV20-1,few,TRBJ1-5,TGCAGTGCTAGGCCTCCGGGGGCCAGCAATCAGCCCCAGCATTTT,CSARPPGASNQPQHF
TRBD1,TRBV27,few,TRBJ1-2,TGTGCCAGCAGTTTAAGGGGACAGTGGGATGGAGGCTACACCTTC,CASSLRGQWDGGYTF
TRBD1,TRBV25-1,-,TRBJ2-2,TGTGCCAGCACTTCACCTCCCGGGACAGGGATTCGGACCGGGGAGCTGTTTTTT,CASTSPPGTGIRTGELFF
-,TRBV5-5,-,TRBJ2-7,TGTGCCAGCAGCCCCCTGGGAGGCGACGGGACGAGGGAGCAGTACTTC,CASSPLGGDGTREQYF
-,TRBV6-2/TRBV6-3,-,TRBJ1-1,TGTGCCAGCACCCGCGAAGCTTTCTTT,CASTREAFF
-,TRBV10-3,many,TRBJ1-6,TGTGCCATCAGTGAGGGACAGTCAAATTCACCCCTCCACTTT,CAISEGQSNSPLHF
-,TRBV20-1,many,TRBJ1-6,TGCAGTGCTCCCCCTGCCCCAGGTAGTTCACCCCTCCACTTT,CSAPPAPGSSPLHF
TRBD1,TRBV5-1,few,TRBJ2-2,TGCGCCAGCAGCGTTGGACAGGGGGCTGTCGGGGAGCTGTTTTTT,CASSVGQGAVGELFF